Sequencing of this T cell receptor beta chain was carried out in a study of T cell changes during pregnancy in multiple sclerosis. Sequencing was performed with immunoSEQ multiplex PCR; in TCRdb, only in-frame clones are kept and a portion is missing. The sample shows some 99,000 clones, approximately 93% of them seen only once. Germline CDR1 is SGHAT and CDR2 is FQNNGV. This CDR3 contains 13 residues. V lost 1 base, J lost 8 bases, and 11 bases lay in between. This chain connects TRBV11-2 to TRBJ1-2; no clear D gene. Sequenced material: peripheral blood, taken after pregnancy. This TCR came from a female donor with multiple sclerosis, enrolled in a pregnancy study. The CDR3 is CASSLVAGGGYTF. In nucleotides, the CDR3 is TGTGCCAGCAGCTTAGTCGCCGGCGGCGGCTACACCTTC.